These T cell receptor beta chains were read from a single sample in a study of blood T cell repertoires in COVID-19. Measured with immunoSEQ multiplex PCR; TCRdb has only the in-frame clones, and not every one. The sample lists roughly 290,000 clones, 86% occurring once. Source material: peripheral blood. Receptors originate from a woman under 40 who had recovered from COVID-19. Both conserved end residues are part of each CDR3. D genes are given only for firm matches. Clone sizes are given selectively: once, few, many, or a class where the clone is expanded.

NA	once	TRBV27	TRBJ1-4	TGTGCCAGCAGTTTATCGTCGCCTAGAGCAACTAATGAAAAACTGTTTTTT	CASSLSSPRATNEKLFF
NA	few	TRBV7-2	TRBJ1-6	TGTGCCAGCAGCACCTCCGGGGTACCCCTCCACTTT	CASSTSGVPLHF
TRBD1	NA	TRBV18	TRBJ2-1	TGTGCCAGCTCACCACGACAGGGGGAGAAAGGTGAGCAGTTCTTC	CASSPRQGEKGEQFF
NA	NA	TRBV5-4	TRBJ2-1	TGTGCCAGCAGCGTAACAGGCAGTGAGCAGTTCTTC	CASSVTGSEQFF
TRBD1	once	TRBV12-3/TRBV12-4	TRBJ1-2	TGTGCCAGCAGCACTACAGGGGGAGGGCGCTACACCTTC	CASSTTGGGRYTF
NA	NA	TRBV5-1	TRBJ2-7	TGCGCCAGCAGCTTGGCGGTTCCTACCTACGAGCAGTACTTC	CASSLAVPTYEQYF
NA	NA	TRBV28	TRBJ1-1	TGTGCCTCCCCGTCACGGGGGGCCGAGAACACTGAAGCTTTCTTT	CASPSRGAENTEAFF
NA	NA	TRBV6-1	TRBJ1-2	TGTGCCAGCAGTGACAGTGACTATGGCTACACCTTC	CASSDSDYGYTF
NA	NA	TRBV5-1	TRBJ2-5	TGCGCCAGCAGCCCCCAGGGAGGGGGCCAAGAGACCCAGTACTTC	CASSPQGGGQETQYF
NA	NA	TRBV7-3	TRBJ2-2	TGTGCCAGCAGCCCGACCCGACGTTGGGGGGGGCTTAACACCGGGGAGCTGTTTTTT	CASSPTRRWGGLNTGELFF
TRBD1	NA	TRBV7-9	TRBJ1-2	TGTGCCAGCAGCCCCTTACAGGGGGCTAACTATGGCTACACCTTC	CASSPLQGANYGYTF
NA	once	TRBV7-2	TRBJ2-3	TGTGCCAGCAGCTCGACAGGTGTAGATACGCAGTATTTT	CASSSTGVDTQYF
NA	NA	TRBV6-1	TRBJ2-2	TGTGCCAGCAGTGACGGGATTGTCCCCGGGGAGCTGTTTTTT	CASSDGIVPGELFF
TRBD2	NA	TRBV4-1	TRBJ2-1	TGCGCCAGCAGCCAAGGTGACCTAGCGGGAGCCCATGAGCAGTTCTTC	CASSQGDLAGAHEQFF
NA	NA	TRBV6-4	TRBJ1-2	TGTGCCAGCAGTGACTCACTTGCAGGAGGTGATGGCTACACCTTC	CASSDSLAGGDGYTF
NA	NA	TRBV4-3	TRBJ1-5	TGCGCCAGCAGCCAAGATCGCACAGGCCCTCTTCAGCCCCAGCATTTT	CASSQDRTGPLQPQHF
TRBD1	once	TRBV29-1	TRBJ1-2	TGCAGCGTTGAGAGACAGGGCTCTCCTTATGGCTACACCTTC	CSVERQGSPYGYTF
NA	NA	TRBV10-1	TRBJ2-7	TGCGCCAGCAGTGAGTACCCAGGGTCTGGCGAGCAGTACTTC	CASSEYPGSGEQYF
TRBD1	NA	TRBV4-3	TRBJ2-3	TGCGCCAGCAGCCAAGAATGGACAGGGGCGTCAGATACGCAGTATTTT	CASSQEWTGASDTQYF
TRBD1	few	TRBV6-5	TRBJ2-2	TGTGCCAGCAGCTCTACAGGGGCTGAGCTGTTTTTT	CASSSTGAELFF
NA	NA	TRBV5-1	TRBJ1-6	TGCGCCAGCAGCTTAGGCAGGGAAGTACCCTATAATTCACCCCTCCACTTT	CASSLGREVPYNSPLHF
NA	NA	TRBV10-1	TRBJ2-3	TGCGCCAGCAGTCCGGAAGGACATAATTCGGATACGCAGTATTTT	CASSPEGHNSDTQYF
NA	NA	TRBV27	TRBJ1-1	TGTGCCAGCAGTAAAACCCTCACGGGGGGCACTGAAGCTTTCTTT	CASSKTLTGGTEAFF
TRBD2	NA	TRBV10-3	TRBJ2-7	TGTGCCATCAGCGAAAGCGGGAGAGGCTACGAGCAGTACTTC	CAISESGRGYEQYF